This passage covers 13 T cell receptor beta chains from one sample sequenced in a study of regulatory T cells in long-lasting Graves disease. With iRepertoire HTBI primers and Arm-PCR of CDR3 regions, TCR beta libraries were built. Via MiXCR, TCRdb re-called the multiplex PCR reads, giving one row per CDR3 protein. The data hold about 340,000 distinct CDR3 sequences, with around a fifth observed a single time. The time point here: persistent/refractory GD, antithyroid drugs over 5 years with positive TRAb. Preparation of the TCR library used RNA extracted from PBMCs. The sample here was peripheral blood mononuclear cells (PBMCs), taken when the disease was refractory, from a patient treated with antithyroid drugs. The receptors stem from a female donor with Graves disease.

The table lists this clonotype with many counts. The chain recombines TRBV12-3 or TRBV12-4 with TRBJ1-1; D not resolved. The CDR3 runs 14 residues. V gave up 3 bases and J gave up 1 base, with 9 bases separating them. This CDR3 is CASSFRQSNTEAFF. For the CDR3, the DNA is TGTGCCAGCAGTTTCCGGCAGTCGAACACTGAAGCTTTCTTT.

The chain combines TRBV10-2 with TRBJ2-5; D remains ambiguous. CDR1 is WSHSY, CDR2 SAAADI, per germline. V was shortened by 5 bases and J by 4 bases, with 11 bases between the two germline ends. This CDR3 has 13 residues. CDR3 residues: CASSIGSSETQYF. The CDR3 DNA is TGCGCCAGCAGTATAGGGTCGTCAGAGACCCAGTACTTC.

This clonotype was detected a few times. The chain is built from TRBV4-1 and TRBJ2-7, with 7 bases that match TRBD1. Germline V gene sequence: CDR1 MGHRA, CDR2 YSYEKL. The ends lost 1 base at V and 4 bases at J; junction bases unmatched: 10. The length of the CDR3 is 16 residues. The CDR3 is CASSQVYGTVLYEQYF. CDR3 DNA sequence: TGCGCCAGCAGCCAAGTTTACGGGACAGTTTTGTACGAGCAGTACTTC.

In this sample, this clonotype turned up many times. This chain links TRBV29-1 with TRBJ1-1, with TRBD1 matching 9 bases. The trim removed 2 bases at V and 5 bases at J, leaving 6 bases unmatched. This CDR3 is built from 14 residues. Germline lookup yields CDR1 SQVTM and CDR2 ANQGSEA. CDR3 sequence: CSVELYRGPTEAFF. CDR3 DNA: TGCAGCGTTGAACTCTACAGGGGGCCTACTGAAGCTTTCTTT.

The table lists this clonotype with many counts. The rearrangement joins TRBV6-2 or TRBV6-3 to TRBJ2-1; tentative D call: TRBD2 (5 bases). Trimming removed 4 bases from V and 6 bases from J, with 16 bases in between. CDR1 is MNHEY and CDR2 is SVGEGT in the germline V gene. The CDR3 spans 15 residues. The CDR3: CASSLGGIVGNEQFF. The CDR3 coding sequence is TGTGCCAGCAGTTTAGGAGGTATAGTCGGCAATGAGCAGTTCTTC.

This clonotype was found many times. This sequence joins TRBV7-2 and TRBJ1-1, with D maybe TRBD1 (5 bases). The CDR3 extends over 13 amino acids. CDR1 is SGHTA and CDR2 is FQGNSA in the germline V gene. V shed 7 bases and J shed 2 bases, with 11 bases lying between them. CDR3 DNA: TGTGCCAGCACGCAGGGAGGAAACACTGAAGCTTTCTTT. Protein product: CASTQGGNTEAFF.

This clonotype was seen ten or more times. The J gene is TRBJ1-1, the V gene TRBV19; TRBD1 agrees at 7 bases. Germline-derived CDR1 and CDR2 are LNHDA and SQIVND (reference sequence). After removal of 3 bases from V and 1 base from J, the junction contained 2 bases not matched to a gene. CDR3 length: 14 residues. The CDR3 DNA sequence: TGTGCCAGTAGTATGTACAGGGGGAACACTGAAGCTTTCTTT. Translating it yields CASSMYRGNTEAFF.

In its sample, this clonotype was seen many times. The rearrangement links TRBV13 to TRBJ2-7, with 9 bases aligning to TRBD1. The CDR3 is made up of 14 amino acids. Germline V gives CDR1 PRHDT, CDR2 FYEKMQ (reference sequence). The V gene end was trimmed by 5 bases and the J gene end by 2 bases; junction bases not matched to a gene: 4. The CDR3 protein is CASSETGGAYEQYF. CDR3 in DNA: TGTGCCAGCAGCGAAACAGGGGGCGCCTACGAGCAGTACTTC.

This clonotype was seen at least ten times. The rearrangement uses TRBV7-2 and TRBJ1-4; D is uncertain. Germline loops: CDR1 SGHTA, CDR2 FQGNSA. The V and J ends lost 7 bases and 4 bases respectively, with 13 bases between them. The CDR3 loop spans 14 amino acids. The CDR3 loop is CASTPEQSNEKLFF. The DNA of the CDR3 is TGTGCCAGCACTCCGGAGCAGAGTAATGAAAAACTGTTTTTT.

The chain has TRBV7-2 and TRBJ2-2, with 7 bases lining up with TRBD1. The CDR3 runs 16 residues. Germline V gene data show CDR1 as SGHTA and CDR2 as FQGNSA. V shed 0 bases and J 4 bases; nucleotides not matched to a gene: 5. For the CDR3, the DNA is TGTGCCAGCAGCTTAGCAAGGGGGCTAATCACCGGGGAGCTGTTTTTT. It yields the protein CASSLARGLITGELFF.

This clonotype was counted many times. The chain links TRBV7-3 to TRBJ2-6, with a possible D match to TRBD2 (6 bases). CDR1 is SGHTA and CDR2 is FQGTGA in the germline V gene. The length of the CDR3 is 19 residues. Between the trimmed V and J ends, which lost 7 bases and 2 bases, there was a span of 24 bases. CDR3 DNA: TGTGCCAGCACCGAGCCCCGGGACTCAAGTCCCGCTGGGGCCAACGTCCTGACTTTC. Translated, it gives CASTEPRDSSPAGANVLTF.

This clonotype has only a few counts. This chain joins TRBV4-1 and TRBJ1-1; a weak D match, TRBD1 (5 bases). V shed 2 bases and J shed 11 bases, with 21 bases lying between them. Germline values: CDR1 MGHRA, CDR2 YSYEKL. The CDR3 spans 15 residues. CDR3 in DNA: TGCGCCAGCAGCCAACTTAGACAGACACCCACTCGGGCTTTCTTT. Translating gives CASSQLRQTPTRAFF.

The CDR3 coding sequence is TGTGCCAGCAGTTCCGGCTACGGCAACTACGAGCAGTACTTC. It yields the protein CASSSGYGNYEQYF. The V gene is TRBV12-3 or TRBV12-4, the J gene TRBJ2-7, with D unresolved. V was pared by 4 bases and J by 3 bases, with 13 bases between. The CDR3 runs 14 residues.